A single sample is the source of the 5 T cell receptor beta chains below, sequenced in a study of shared clonotypes between healthy human individuals. Only CD45RO-negative cells positively selected for CCR7 counted as naive CD8 cells, so terminally differentiated effector memory CD45RA+ cells were excluded. TCRdb's copy holds only in-frame clones and misses some; the assay was immunoSEQ multiplex PCR. Found here are about 2.1 million clones, 85% to 95% of them singletons; the top ten hold roughly 1.7%. The sequenced sample was naive CD8+ T cells from PBMCs. Receptors originate from a man between 18 and 29 years old in good health. Some clones in this sample may be carry-over from other donors' samples.

This chain links TRBV4-1 with TRBJ1-3; D may be TRBD1 (5 bases). Germline assignment: CDR1 MGHRA and CDR2 YSYEKL. This CDR3 is 14 amino acids long. The germline V and J ends were trimmed by 4 bases and 3 bases, with 10 bases remaining between them. CDR3: CASSPGTVGNTIYF. The CDR3, as DNA: TGCGCCAGCAGCCCCGGGACGGTTGGAAACACCATATATTTT.

This chain connects TRBV7-9 to TRBJ2-7; D might be TRBD1 (6 bases). Per the germline V gene, CDR1 is SEHNR and CDR2 is FQNEAQ (reference sequence). Trimming left V 1 base short and J 3 bases short, with 13 bases between. This CDR3 is 15 amino acids long. The CDR3 region has the DNA TGTGCCAGCAGCTTAGGTGCAGGGGTCTTCTACGAGCAGTACTTC. Its protein is CASSLGAGVFYEQYF.

This chain joins TRBV19 and TRBJ1-6; D gene ambiguous. The ends were cut back, 5 bases at V and 3 bases at J, with 8 bases in the middle. The CDR3 consists of 14 residues. Germline V gene sequence: CDR1 LNHDA, CDR2 SQIVND (reference sequence). CDR3 in amino acids: CASSDRVYNSPLHF. CDR3 coding DNA: TGTGCCAGTAGTGACCGAGTCTATAATTCACCCCTCCACTTT.

The chain uses TRBV4-2 and TRBJ1-2; no reliable D call. Trimming removed 1 base at V and 2 bases at J, with 5 bases between. In germline, CDR1 is LGHNA, CDR2 YNFKEQ. The CDR3 loop spans 13 amino acids. CDR3: CASSQGINYGYTF. The CDR3 coding sequence is TGTGCCAGCAGCCAAGGGATCAACTATGGCTACACCTTC.

The chain joins TRBV11-2 to TRBJ2-1; 12 bases are shared with TRBD2. CDR1 and CDR2 (germline): SGHAT, FQNNGV. This CDR3 has 17 residues. Trimming took 0 bases from V and 8 from J; bases not matched to a gene: 8. The CDR3 DNA is TGTGCCAGCAGCTTAGACCTAGCGGGAGGGCTTTGGGATGAGCAGTTCTTC. Translating gives CASSLDLAGGLWDEQFF.